Presented here are 22 T cell receptor beta chains from one specimen sequenced in a study of identical twins. Each CDR3 protein gets one entry after TCRdb re-called the 5' RACE reads with MiXCR. The table lists a few hundred thousand distinct CDR3 sequences, roughly an eighth of them singletons. This sample also appeared in a second study, on yellow fever vaccine responses in identical twins.

The sample comprised memory (CD45RO+) T cells sorted from blood. These receptors all stem from a woman between 18 and 29 years old in good health.

This clonotype turned up a few times. V is TRBV12-5 and J is TRBJ2-1; TRBD1 might be the D (6 bases). The CDR3 totals 18 residues. Germline V gives CDR1 LGHNT, CDR2 FRNRAP. V lost 0 bases, J lost 7 bases, and 22 bases lay in between. The CDR3 is CASGLVSSVGQTLNEQFF. Here the CDR3 DNA reads TGTGCTAGTGGTTTGGTAAGCTCCGTCGGACAGACTCTTAATGAGCAGTTCTTC.

This clonotype was seen repeatedly, ten times or more. The chain is built from TRBV30 and TRBJ2-6; D is undetermined. Germline values: CDR1 GTSNPN, CDR2 SVGIG (reference sequence). The CDR3 sequence is 14 residues long. Trimming took off 7 bases at V and 0 bases at J, with 10 bases between the two ends. In DNA form, the CDR3 reads TGTGCCTCCTCCGGTGGCTCTGGGGCCAACGTCCTGACTTTC. Translation gives CASSGGSGANVLTF.

This clonotype was seen more than once but under ten times. This chain links TRBV5-1 with TRBJ1-6; no clear D gene. The CDR3 is 15 amino acids. Trimming pared 6 bases from V and 6 bases from J, leaving 16 bases between. CDR1 and CDR2 from the germline V gene are SGHRS and YFSETQ. CDR3 region: CASTREGNGNSPLHF. The CDR3 DNA reads TGCGCCAGCACCCGAGAGGGCAATGGTAATTCACCCCTCCACTTT.

This clonotype was seen a few times. The V gene is TRBV19, the J gene TRBJ2-6; D uncertain. The CDR3 length is 17 residues. V was pared by 7 bases and J by 0 bases, with 16 bases between. Germline CDR1 and CDR2: LNHDA and SQIVND (reference sequence). CDR3 sequence: CASKEPSGDSGANVLTF. CDR3 nucleotides: TGTGCCAGTAAAGAGCCATCTGGTGACTCTGGGGCCAACGTCCTGACTTTC.

This clonotype was seen repeatedly, ten times or more. The V and J genes are TRBV9 and TRBJ1-4, with 11 bases that match TRBD1. J lost 8 bases, V lost 3 bases, and 3 bases had no gene match. Germline values: CDR1 SGDLS, CDR2 YYNGEE. CDR3 length: 14 amino acids. For the CDR3, the DNA is TGTGCCAGCAGCGGGACAGGGGGCGCGGAAAAACTGTTTTTT. This sequence encodes CASSGTGGAEKLFF.

This clonotype showed up just a few times. The chain employs TRBV7-2 and TRBJ2-4; no firm D call. V was clipped by 1 base and J by 0 bases, with 7 bases between them. This CDR3 is 15 amino acids long. Per the germline V gene, CDR1 is SGHTA and CDR2 is FQGNSA. The CDR3 spells CASSLGLLAKNIQYF. The CDR3 bases are TGTGCCAGCAGCTTAGGGTTGCTAGCCAAAAACATTCAGTACTTC.

The rearrangement links TRBV3-1 to TRBJ2-1; D is perhaps TRBD1 (6 bases). Between the trimmed V and J ends, which lost 0 bases and 8 bases, there was a span of 14 bases. CDR1 is LGHDT, CDR2 YNNKEL, per germline (reference sequence). The CDR3 totals 15 residues. DNA for the CDR3: TGTGCCAGCAGCCAAGATAGCAGGGGAAGGCATGAGCAGTTCTTC. It yields the protein CASSQDSRGRHEQFF.

Ten or more counts support this clonotype. The J gene is TRBJ1-2, the V gene TRBV7-9; D not certain. Germline values: CDR1 SEHNR, CDR2 FQNEAQ (reference sequence). V lost 3 bases, J lost 3 bases, and 8 bases lay in between. The CDR3 spans 13 residues. CDR3 region: CASSFGEDYGYTF. The CDR3 coding sequence is TGTGCCAGCAGCTTCGGGGAGGACTATGGCTACACCTTC.

The rearrangement uses TRBV27 and TRBJ2-7, with 10 bases aligning to TRBD2. Germline V gives CDR1 MNHEY, CDR2 SMNVEV (reference sequence). The CDR3 covers 15 residues. The ends lost 6 bases at V and 5 bases at J; junction bases unmatched: 10. The CDR3 DNA reads as TGTGCCAGCAGGCGGCCGGGACTAGCGCCCCACGAGCAGTACTTC. Protein product: CASRRPGLAPHEQYF.

This clonotype was seen ten or more times. The chain combines TRBV12-3 or TRBV12-4 with TRBJ1-4; 10 positions match TRBD1. The J segment lost 7 bases and the V segment lost 3 bases, leaving 5 bases of the junction unmatched. The CDR3 is 15 amino acids. CDR3 region: CASSLGGQGGEKLFF. DNA for the CDR3: TGTGCCAGCAGTTTGGGAGGACAGGGGGGTGAAAAACTGTTTTTT.

This rearrangement joins TRBV28 to TRBJ2-2; 9 bases are shared with TRBD2. This CDR3 contains 15 residues. The V and J ends lost 6 bases and 7 bases, in that order; junction bases with no gene match: 9. The germline V gene encodes CDR1 MDHEN and CDR2 SYDVKM. The CDR3: CASSPAGGLSGELFF. The CDR3 nucleotides read TGTGCCAGCAGCCCCGCGGGAGGGCTTAGCGGGGAGCTGTTTTTT.

This clonotype has just a few counts. The V call is TRBV4-1, the J call TRBJ2-5, with 14 bases that match TRBD2. The germline V gene encodes CDR1 MGHRA and CDR2 YSYEKL. Germline trimming cut 4 bases from V and 5 bases from J; bases unmatched to any gene: 0. The CDR3 length is 14 residues. The CDR3 here is CASSRTSGRETQYF. The CDR3 coding sequence is TGCGCCAGCAGCCGGACTAGCGGGAGGGAGACCCAGTACTTC.

This clonotype appeared a single time. This sequence joins TRBV5-1 and TRBJ2-7, with D possibly being TRBD1 (5 bases). This CDR3 has 12 amino acids. V lost 4 bases to trimming and J lost 3 bases, with 8 bases between them. Germline-derived CDR1 and CDR2 are SGHRS and YFSETQ. Here the CDR3 reads CASSEGDYEQYF. CDR3 nucleotides: TGCGCCAGCAGCGAAGGGGACTACGAGCAGTACTTC. Complete variable domain (other parts from reference TRBV5-1 and TRBJ2-7): KAGVTQTPRYLIKTRGQQVTLSCSPISGHRSVSWYQQTPGQGLQFLFEYFSETQRNKGNFPGRFSGRQFSNSRSEMNVSTLELGDSALYLCASSEGDYEQYFGPGTRLTVT.

The V and J genes are TRBV28 and TRBJ2-7; D is perhaps TRBD1 (5 bases). The CDR3 spans 13 residues. Trimming left V 8 bases short and J 1 base short, with 12 bases between. CDR1 and CDR2 from the germline V gene are MDHEN and SYDVKM. The CDR3 DNA follows: TGTGCCAGCCACCAGGGATATTCCTACGAGCAGTACTTC. It translates to CASHQGYSYEQYF.

This clonotype has a count of ten or more. The chain joins TRBV20-1 to TRBJ2-5; 10 positions agree with TRBD2. V shed 6 bases, J shed 7 bases, and the junction held 8 bases outside the gene matches. This CDR3 region has 13 residues. The germline V gene encodes CDR1 DFQATT and CDR2 SNEGSKA (reference sequence). CDR3 in DNA: TGCAGTGCCAAAGCGGGGGGGGTGGTGACCCAGTACTTC. As protein: CSAKAGGVVTQYF.

The chain employs TRBV7-2 and TRBJ2-7; TRBD2 agrees at 7 bases. The junction had 7 bases not matched to a gene; V was cut back by 5 bases and J by 0 bases. Germline CDR1 reads SGHTA; CDR2 reads FQGNSA. The CDR3 has 15 residues. The CDR3 DNA reads as TGTGCCAGCAGCGAGTGGGGGGGTAGCTCCTACGAGCAGTACTTC. It yields the protein CASSEWGGSSYEQYF.

This clonotype was found many times. The chain couples TRBV5-1 to TRBJ2-2; 9 bases agree with TRBD1. With 6 bases clipped from V and 1 base from J, the junction kept 4 bases outside the gene matches. The germline gives CDR1 SGHRS, CDR2 YFSETQ. The CDR3 is 15 residues long. This CDR3 reads CASNSGQGNTGELFF. Written as DNA, the CDR3 is TGCGCCAGCAATTCGGGACAGGGGAACACCGGGGAGCTGTTTTTT.

This chain uses TRBV7-2 with TRBJ2-7; D not certain. V dropped 5 bases and J dropped 2 bases, with 13 bases sitting between them. Germline CDR1 is SGHTA and CDR2 is FQGNSA. This CDR3 comprises 14 residues. The CDR3 is CASSRKSDTYEQYF. In DNA, the CDR3 is TGTGCCAGCAGCCGGAAGTCTGATACCTACGAGCAGTACTTC.

This clonotype was counted at least ten times. The chain uses TRBV11-2 and TRBJ2-5, with D uncertain. Deletions cut 0 bases from V and 0 bases from J, with 11 bases between. Germline V gene sequence: CDR1 SGHAT, CDR2 FQNNGV. The CDR3 spans 16 residues. The CDR3 protein is CASSLDLLTYQETQYF. For the CDR3, the DNA is TGTGCCAGCAGCTTAGACCTCTTGACGTACCAAGAGACCCAGTACTTC.

This clonotype was recorded at least ten times. This chain uses TRBV5-1 with TRBJ2-2; D is unclear. V shed 0 bases and J shed 7 bases, with 4 bases lying between them. Germline V gives CDR1 SGHRS, CDR2 YFSETQ. The CDR3 has 12 residues. The CDR3, as DNA: TGCGCCAGCAGCTTGGTTGGCGGGGAGCTGTTTTTT. Its translation: CASSLVGGELFF.

CDR3 region: CASSLDSGYGNEQFF. The CDR3 DNA sequence: TGTGCCAGCAGCTTAGATAGCGGGTATGGCAATGAGCAGTTCTTC. The gene calls are TRBV11-2 and TRBJ2-1, with 7 positions matching TRBD2. V was pared by 0 bases and J by 6 bases, with 5 bases of the junction left unmatched. Germline CDR1 SGHAT, CDR2 FQNNGV. The CDR3 extends over 15 amino acids. Supplemented by reference TRBV11-2 and TRBJ2-1, the full variable domain reads EAGVAQSPRYKIIEKRQSVAFWCNPISGHATLYWYQQILGQGPKLLIQFQNNGVVDDSQLPKDRFSAERLKGVDSTLKIQPAKLEDSAVYLCASSLDSGYGNEQFFGPGTRLTVL.

This clonotype has a count of ten or more. This rearrangement joins TRBV10-3 to TRBJ2-1, with 7 bases identical to TRBD2. The CDR3 length is 15 residues. The germline CDR1 and CDR2 sequences are ENHRY and SYGVKD. Losses at the gene ends were 7 bases for V and 1 base for J; bases not matched to a gene: 7. DNA for the CDR3: TGTGCCATCACTCCCTTCGGGGGGTCCTACAATGAGCAGTTCTTC. Protein: CAITPFGGSYNEQFF.